These 2 T cell receptor beta chains came from one sample sequenced in a study of regulatory T cells in long-lasting Graves disease. Specified time point: persistent/refractory GD, antithyroid drugs over 5 years with positive TRAb. From RNA extracted from PBMCs, the TCR library was made. Arm-PCR with iRepertoire HTBI primers amplified the CDR3 regions for these TCR beta libraries. A single record per CDR3 protein comes from TCRdb applying MiXCR to the multiplex PCR reads. The data contain 350,000 to 450,000 distinct CDR3 sequences, 21% of them singletons. The material sequenced was peripheral blood mononuclear cells (PBMCs), taken when the disease was refractory, from a patient treated with antithyroid drugs. These receptors all stem from a female donor with Graves disease.

This clonotype was detected many times. The rearrangement links TRBV28 to TRBJ1-4; no clear D. V shed 5 bases and J shed 8 bases, with 18 bases lying between them. In germline, CDR1 is MDHEN, CDR2 SYDVKM. This CDR3 has 15 amino acids. The CDR3 DNA reads as TGTGCCAGCAGTACCGGCGGCGCGCAGAACGAAAAACTGTTTTTT. Amino acid sequence: CASSTGGAQNEKLFF.

This clonotype was detected ten times or more. The chain joins TRBV2 to TRBJ2-5, with D perhaps TRBD1 (5 bases). CDR3 length: 15 residues. Germline assignment: CDR1 SNHLY and CDR2 FYNNEI. Trimming removed 7 bases from V and 5 bases from J, with 20 bases in between. CDR3 DNA sequence: TGTGCCAGCAAACAAGGTGTAGGGGTCCCCGAGACCCAGTACTTC. Residues: CASKQGVGVPETQYF.